The clone carrying this T cell receptor beta chain was picked up a small number of times. The data stem from a study of shared clonotypes between healthy human individuals. Sequenced by immunoSEQ multiplex PCR; TCRdb stores in-frame clones only, minus some. The repertoire holds 170,000 or so clones, 65% to 80% seen once, with 8% to 13% in the top ten. The length of the CDR3 is 18 residues. Sequencing used memory CD4+ T cells sorted from blood. Subset in this sample: CD45RA-negative fraction. This rearrangement joins TRBV21-1 to TRBJ2-2; TRBD1 reflects the table's D call only, with no check against the DNA. TRBV21-1 is a pseudogene. The receptor was derived from a man aged 25 to 40 in good health. The CDR3 is CASSKAVRDRGCSGELFF. As DNA, the CDR3 is TGTGCCAGCAGCAAAGCGGTAAGGGACAGGGGTTGTTCCGGGGAGCTGTTTTTT.